One TCR beta chain is described in this entry. The data were taken from a study of blood T cell repertoires in COVID-19. Study summary: Material from acute and convalescent COVID-19 was sourced from the United States, Italy and Spain.

Germline loops: CDR1 MRHNA, CDR2 SNTAGT. Trimming took off 7 bases at V and 1 base at J, with 8 bases between the two ends. The CDR3 loop spans 13 amino acids. Assay used: immunoSEQ multiplex PCR; TCRdb lists only in-frame clones, some missing. This sample carries around 95,000 clones, 90% of them seen once, and the ten largest clones take 5.1%. The sequenced sample consisted of peripheral blood. The rearrangement links TRBV6-4 to TRBJ1-5, with a tentative D call TRBD1 (5 bases). This TCR was sampled from a man aged 45-60 years with acute or convalescent COVID-19. CDR3 sequence reads: CASKGLSNQPQHF. In DNA, the CDR3 is TGTGCCAGCAAGGGGTTGAGCAATCAGCCCCAGCATTTT.